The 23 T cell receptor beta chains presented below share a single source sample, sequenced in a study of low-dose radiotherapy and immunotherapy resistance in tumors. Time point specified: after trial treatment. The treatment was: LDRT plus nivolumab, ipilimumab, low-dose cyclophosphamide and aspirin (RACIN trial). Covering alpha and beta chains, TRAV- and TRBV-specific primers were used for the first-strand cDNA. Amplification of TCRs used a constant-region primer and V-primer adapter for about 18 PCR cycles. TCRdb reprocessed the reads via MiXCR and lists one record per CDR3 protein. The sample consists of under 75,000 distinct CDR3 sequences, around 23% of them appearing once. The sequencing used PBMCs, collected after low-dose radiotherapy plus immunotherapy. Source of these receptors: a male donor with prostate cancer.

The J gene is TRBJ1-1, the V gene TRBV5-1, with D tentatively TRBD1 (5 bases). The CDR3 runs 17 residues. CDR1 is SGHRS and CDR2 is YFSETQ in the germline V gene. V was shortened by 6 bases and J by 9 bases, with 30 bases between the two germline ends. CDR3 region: CASNHGNYDRDKGKAFF. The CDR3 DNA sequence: TGCGCCAGCAACCATGGAAATTACGACAGAGACAAAGGAAAAGCTTTCTTT.

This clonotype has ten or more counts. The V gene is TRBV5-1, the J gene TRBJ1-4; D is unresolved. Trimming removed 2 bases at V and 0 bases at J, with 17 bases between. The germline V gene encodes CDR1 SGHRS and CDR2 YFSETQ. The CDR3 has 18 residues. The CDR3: CASSLSSVRSATNEKLFF. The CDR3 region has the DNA TGCGCCAGCAGCTTATCGTCGGTGAGGAGTGCAACTAATGAAAAACTGTTTTTT.

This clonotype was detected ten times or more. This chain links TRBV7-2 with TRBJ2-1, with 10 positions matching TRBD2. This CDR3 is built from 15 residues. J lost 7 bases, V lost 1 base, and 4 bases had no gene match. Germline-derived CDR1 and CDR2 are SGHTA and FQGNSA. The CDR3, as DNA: TGTGCCAGCAGCTTAGGGGGACTAGCGAGTAATGAGCAGTTCTTC. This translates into CASSLGGLASNEQFF.

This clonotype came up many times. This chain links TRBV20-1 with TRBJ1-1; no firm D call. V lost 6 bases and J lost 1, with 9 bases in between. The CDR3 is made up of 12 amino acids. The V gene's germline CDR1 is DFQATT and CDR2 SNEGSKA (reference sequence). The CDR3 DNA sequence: TGCAGTGCGCGCCAGCCGAACACTGAAGCTTTCTTT. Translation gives CSARQPNTEAFF.

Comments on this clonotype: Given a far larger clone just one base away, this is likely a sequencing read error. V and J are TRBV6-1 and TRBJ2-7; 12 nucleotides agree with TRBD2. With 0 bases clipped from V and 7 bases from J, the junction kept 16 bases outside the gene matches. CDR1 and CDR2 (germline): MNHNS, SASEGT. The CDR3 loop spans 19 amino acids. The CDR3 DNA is TGTGCCAGCAGTGAAGCCCACCTAAGACTAGCGGGAGACCACAATGAGCAGTACTTC. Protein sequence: CASSEAHLRLAGDHNEQYF.

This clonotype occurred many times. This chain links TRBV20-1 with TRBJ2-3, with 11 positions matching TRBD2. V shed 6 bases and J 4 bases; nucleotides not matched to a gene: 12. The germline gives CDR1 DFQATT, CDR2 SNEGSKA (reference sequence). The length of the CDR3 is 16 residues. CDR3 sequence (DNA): TGCAGTGCCTCGGGCTCTAGCGGGGGGAGATCAGATACGCAGTATTTT. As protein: CSASGSSGGRSDTQYF.

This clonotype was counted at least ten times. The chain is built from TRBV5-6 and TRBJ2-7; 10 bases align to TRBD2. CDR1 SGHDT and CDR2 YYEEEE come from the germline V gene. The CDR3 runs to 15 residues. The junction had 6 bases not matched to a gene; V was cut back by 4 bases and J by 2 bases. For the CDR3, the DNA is TGTGCCAGCAGCGTACTAGCGGGGATTGCCTACGAGCAGTACTTC. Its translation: CASSVLAGIAYEQYF.

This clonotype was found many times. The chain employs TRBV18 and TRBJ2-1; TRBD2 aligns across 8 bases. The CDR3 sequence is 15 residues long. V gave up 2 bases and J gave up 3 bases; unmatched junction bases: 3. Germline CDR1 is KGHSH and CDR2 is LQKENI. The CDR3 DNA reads TGTGCCAGCTCACCAGGGCGGGGGGACTACAATGAGCAGTTCTTC. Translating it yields CASSPGRGDYNEQFF.

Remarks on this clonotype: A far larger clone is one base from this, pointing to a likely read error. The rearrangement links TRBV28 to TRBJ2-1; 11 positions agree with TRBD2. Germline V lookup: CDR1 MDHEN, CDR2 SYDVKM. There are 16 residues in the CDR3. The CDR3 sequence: CASSRLGLAANNEQVF. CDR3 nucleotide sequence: TGTGCCAGCAGCCGCCTGGGACTAGCGGCAAACAATGAGCAGGTCTTC.

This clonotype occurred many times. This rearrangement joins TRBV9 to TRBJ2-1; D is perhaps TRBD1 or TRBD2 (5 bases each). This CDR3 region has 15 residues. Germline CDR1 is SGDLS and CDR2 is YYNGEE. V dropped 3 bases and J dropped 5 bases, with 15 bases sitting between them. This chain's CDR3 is CASSAGLSMNNEQFF. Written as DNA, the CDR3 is TGTGCCAGCAGCGCGGGGCTGTCTATGAACAATGAGCAGTTCTTC.

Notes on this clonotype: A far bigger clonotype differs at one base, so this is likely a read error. The CDR3 coding sequence is TGTGCCAGCAGCATGGCCGAGGAGCGGGAGTTCTTC. Protein: CASSMAEEREFF. The chain is built from TRBV5-8 and TRBJ2-1, with D possibly matching TRBD2 (6 bases). V lost 4 bases to trimming and J lost 14 bases, with 16 bases between them. CDR3 length: 12 amino acids. The germline CDR1 and CDR2 sequences are SGHTS and YDEGEE.

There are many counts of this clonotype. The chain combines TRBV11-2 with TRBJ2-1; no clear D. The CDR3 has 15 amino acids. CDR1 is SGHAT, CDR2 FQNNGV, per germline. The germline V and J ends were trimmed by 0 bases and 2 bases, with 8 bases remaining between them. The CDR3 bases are TGTGCCAGCAGCTTAGATCCAGCAGCCTACAATGAGCAGTTCTTC. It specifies CASSLDPAAYNEQFF.

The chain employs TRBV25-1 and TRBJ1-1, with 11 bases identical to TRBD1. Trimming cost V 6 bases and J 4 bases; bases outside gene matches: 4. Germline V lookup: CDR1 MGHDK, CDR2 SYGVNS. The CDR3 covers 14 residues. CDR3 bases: TGTGCCAGCAGCGCCGGGACAGGGGGCACTGAAGCTTTCTTT. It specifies CASSAGTGGTEAFF.

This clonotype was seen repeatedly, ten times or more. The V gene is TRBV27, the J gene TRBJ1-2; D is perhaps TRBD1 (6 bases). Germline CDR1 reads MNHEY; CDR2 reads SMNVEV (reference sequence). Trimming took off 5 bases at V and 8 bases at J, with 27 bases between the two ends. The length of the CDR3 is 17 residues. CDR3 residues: CASSRRVGAGFPGGYTF. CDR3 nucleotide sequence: TGTGCCAGCAGTCGCCGTGTGGGGGCGGGTTTCCCTGGGGGCTACACCTTC.

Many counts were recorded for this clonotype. The CDR3 protein is CASSIRASRTEAFF. DNA of the CDR3: TGTGCCAGTAGTATACGGGCATCACGAACTGAAGCTTTCTTT. The chain carries TRBV19 and TRBJ1-1; D call uncertain. Trimming removed 2 bases from V and 5 bases from J, with 12 bases in between. Germline lookup yields CDR1 LNHDA and CDR2 SQIVND (reference sequence). This CDR3 has 14 amino acids.

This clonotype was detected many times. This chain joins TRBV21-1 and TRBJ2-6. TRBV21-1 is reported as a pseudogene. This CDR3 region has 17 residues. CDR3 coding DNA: TGTGCCAGCAGCAAAGTGAATCAACACTCTGGGGCCAACGTCCTGACTTTC. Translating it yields CASSKVNQHSGANVLTF.

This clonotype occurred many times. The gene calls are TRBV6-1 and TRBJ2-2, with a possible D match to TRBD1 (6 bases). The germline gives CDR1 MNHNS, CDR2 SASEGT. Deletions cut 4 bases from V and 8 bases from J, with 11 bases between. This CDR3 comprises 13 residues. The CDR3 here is CASSAGQFGELFF. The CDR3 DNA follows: TGTGCCAGCAGTGCCGGACAGTTTGGGGAGCTGTTTTTT.

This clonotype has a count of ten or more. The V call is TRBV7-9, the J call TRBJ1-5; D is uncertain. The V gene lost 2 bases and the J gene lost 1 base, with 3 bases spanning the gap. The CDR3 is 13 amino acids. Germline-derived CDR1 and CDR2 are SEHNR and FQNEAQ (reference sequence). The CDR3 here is CASSLSSNQPQHF. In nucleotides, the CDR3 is TGTGCCAGCAGCTTAAGCAGCAATCAGCCCCAGCATTTT.

The CDR3 sequence is CASSWGQSNQPQQHF. The CDR3 nucleotides read TGTGCCAGCAGTTGGGGACAGAGCAATCAGCCCCAGCAGCATTTT. The chain couples TRBV6-1 to TRBJ1-5; TRBD1 matches at 7 bases. The V and J ends lost 5 bases and 13 bases, in that order; junction bases with no gene match: 17. Germline V gives CDR1 MNHNS, CDR2 SASEGT. The CDR3 consists of 15 residues.

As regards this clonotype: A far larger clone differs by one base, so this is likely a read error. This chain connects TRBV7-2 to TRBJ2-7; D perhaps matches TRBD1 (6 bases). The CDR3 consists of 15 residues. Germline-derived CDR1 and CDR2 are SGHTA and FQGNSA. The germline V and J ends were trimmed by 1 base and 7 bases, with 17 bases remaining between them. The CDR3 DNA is TGTGCCAGCAGCTTAGGAGCTAGCAGGGGCAATGAGCAGTACTTC. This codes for CASSLGASRGNEQYF.

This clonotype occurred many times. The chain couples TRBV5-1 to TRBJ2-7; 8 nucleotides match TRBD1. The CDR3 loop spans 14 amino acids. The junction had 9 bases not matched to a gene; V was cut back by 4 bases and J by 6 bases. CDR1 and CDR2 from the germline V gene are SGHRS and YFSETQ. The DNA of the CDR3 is TGCGCCAGCAGCGTGGACAGGGAAATCTCCGAGCAGTACTTC. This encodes CASSVDREISEQYF. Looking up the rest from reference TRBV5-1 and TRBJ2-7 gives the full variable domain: KAGVTQTPRYLIKTRGQQVTLSCSPISGHRSVSWYQQTPGQGLQFLFEYFSETQRNKGNFPGRFSGRQFSNSRSEMNVSTLELGDSALYLCASSVDREISEQYFGPGTRLTVT.

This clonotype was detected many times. CDR3 DNA sequence: TGTGCCAGCACCCCTTCTAGCGGCTCCTACGAGCAGTACTTC. This encodes CASTPSSGSYEQYF. The genes are TRBV7-2 and TRBJ2-7; 7 bases line up with TRBD2. The CDR3 contains 14 residues. CDR1 and CDR2 from the germline V gene are SGHTA and FQGNSA. V lost 7 bases and J lost 0; bases outside the gene matches: 6.

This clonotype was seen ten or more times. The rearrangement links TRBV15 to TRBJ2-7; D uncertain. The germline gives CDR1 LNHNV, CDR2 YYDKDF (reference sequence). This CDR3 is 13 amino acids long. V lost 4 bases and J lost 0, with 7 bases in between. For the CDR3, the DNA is TGTGCCACCAGCACCCTTCCCTCCTACGAGCAGTACTTC. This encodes CATSTLPSYEQYF.